Listed below are T cell receptor beta chains from one sample, sequenced in a study of shared clonotypes between healthy human individuals. Data came from immunoSEQ multiplex PCR; TCRdb stores just in-frame clones and leaves some out. The sample has about 1.5 million clones; around 98% are singletons. The specimen sequenced was naive CD4+ T cells sorted from blood. All receptors come from a man aged 25 to 45 in good health. Each CDR3 is given with its conserved first and last residue. Fields, in order: D gene, V gene, J gene, clone size, CDR3 protein, CDR3 DNA. A D gene is named only where the DNA matches it firmly. Rows may omit the clone size; those that give it use once, few, many or a size class.

d_call: .
v_call: TRBV7-8
j_call: TRBJ2-3
clone_size: .
cdr3_aa: CASSLDRRADTQYF
cdr3_nt: TGTGCCAGCAGCCTGGACAGGAGGGCAGATACGCAGTATTTT

d_call: TRBD2
v_call: TRBV19
j_call: TRBJ2-2
clone_size: .
cdr3_aa: CASSTTSGTGELFF
cdr3_nt: TGTGCCAGTAGTACGACTAGCGGGACCGGGGAGCTGTTTTTT

d_call: TRBD2
v_call: TRBV30
j_call: TRBJ2-5
clone_size: .
cdr3_aa: CAWEGGRTLETQYF
cdr3_nt: TGTGCCTGGGAGGGCGGGAGGACTCTAGAGACCCAGTACTTC

d_call: TRBD1
v_call: TRBV6-1
j_call: TRBJ2-5
clone_size: .
cdr3_aa: CASSKGTGAQETQYF
cdr3_nt: TGTGCCAGCAGTAAGGGGACAGGGGCGCAAGAGACCCAGTACTTC

d_call: TRBD1
v_call: TRBV5-1
j_call: TRBJ1-1
clone_size: .
cdr3_aa: CASSLGQGSRAFF
cdr3_nt: TGCGCCAGCAGCTTGGGACAGGGATCGCGAGCTTTCTTT

d_call: .
v_call: TRBV9
j_call: TRBJ2-7
clone_size: .
cdr3_aa: CASSVGTARSSVEQYF
cdr3_nt: TGTGCCAGCAGCGTAGGGACAGCGAGGAGTTCGGTCGAGCAGTACTTC

d_call: .
v_call: TRBV7-2
j_call: TRBJ2-7
clone_size: once
cdr3_aa: CASSVTLYEQYF
cdr3_nt: TGTGCCAGCAGCGTTACGCTCTACGAGCAGTACTTC

d_call: .
v_call: TRBV29-1
j_call: TRBJ2-1
clone_size: .
cdr3_aa: CSVVQKGGEQFF
cdr3_nt: TGCAGCGTGGTCCAGAAAGGAGGTGAGCAGTTCTTC

d_call: TRBD1
v_call: TRBV5-4
j_call: TRBJ2-7
clone_size: .
cdr3_aa: CASSHGQGLFYEQYF
cdr3_nt: TGTGCCAGCAGCCACGGACAGGGGCTTTTCTACGAGCAGTACTTC

d_call: TRBD1
v_call: TRBV11-3
j_call: TRBJ1-5
clone_size: once
cdr3_aa: CASSSTDRVHQPQHF
cdr3_nt: TGTGCCAGCAGCTCCACGGACAGGGTCCATCAGCCCCAGCATTTT

d_call: .
v_call: TRBV27
j_call: TRBJ2-7
clone_size: .
cdr3_aa: CASSFDGRTVLYEQYF
cdr3_nt: TGTGCCAGCAGTTTCGATGGAAGGACAGTACTCTACGAGCAGTACTTC

d_call: .
v_call: TRBV19
j_call: TRBJ2-7
clone_size: .
cdr3_aa: CASSSPHYEQYF
cdr3_nt: TGTGCCAGTAGTTCTCCCCACTACGAGCAGTACTTC

d_call: TRBD1
v_call: TRBV5-1
j_call: TRBJ1-2
clone_size: .
cdr3_aa: CASSGGQGPYGYTF
cdr3_nt: TGCGCCAGCAGCGGGGGACAGGGACCTTATGGCTACACCTTC

d_call: .
v_call: TRBV11-2
j_call: TRBJ1-3
clone_size: once
cdr3_aa: CASSHPFSGNTIYF
cdr3_nt: TGTGCCAGCAGCCACCCGTTCTCTGGAAACACCATATATTTT

d_call: .
v_call: TRBV6-5
j_call: TRBJ1-1
clone_size: .
cdr3_aa: CASSYSMLNTEAFF
cdr3_nt: TGTGCCAGCAGTTACTCGATGCTGAACACTGAAGCTTTCTTT

d_call: TRBD2
v_call: TRBV18
j_call: TRBJ2-1
clone_size: .
cdr3_aa: CASSPGGSYNEQFF
cdr3_nt: TGTGCCAGCTCCCCGGGAGGGTCCTACAATGAGCAGTTCTTC

d_call: .
v_call: TRBV5-6
j_call: TRBJ2-7
clone_size: .
cdr3_aa: CASSFRGAGVYEQYF
cdr3_nt: TGTGCCAGCAGCTTTAGGGGAGCGGGCGTCTACGAGCAGTACTTC

d_call: .
v_call: TRBV5-1
j_call: TRBJ1-3
clone_size: .
cdr3_aa: CASSLGPGGNTIYF
cdr3_nt: TGCGCCAGCAGCTTGGGCCCCGGGGGAAACACCATATATTTT

d_call: .
v_call: TRBV10-3
j_call: TRBJ2-7
clone_size: .
cdr3_aa: CAISQGNYEQYF
cdr3_nt: TGTGCCATCTCACAGGGAAACTACGAGCAGTACTTC

d_call: .
v_call: TRBV28
j_call: TRBJ1-4
clone_size: .
cdr3_aa: CASRGHLGGKLFF
cdr3_nt: TGTGCCAGCAGGGGACACCTGGGTGGAAAACTGTTTTTT

d_call: .
v_call: TRBV28
j_call: TRBJ2-1
clone_size: .
cdr3_aa: CASSFLDSDSNEQFF
cdr3_nt: TGTGCCAGCAGTTTCTTGGACTCAGACTCCAATGAGCAGTTCTTC

d_call: .
v_call: TRBV7-2
j_call: TRBJ1-2
clone_size: .
cdr3_aa: CASSLLFHEGGYTF
cdr3_nt: TGTGCCAGCAGCTTACTCTTCCATGAGGGTGGCTACACCTTC

d_call: .
v_call: TRBV15
j_call: TRBJ1-5
clone_size: once
cdr3_aa: CATSTGVNQPQHF
cdr3_nt: TGTGCCACCAGCACGGGAGTTAATCAGCCCCAGCATTTT

d_call: .
v_call: TRBV6-5
j_call: TRBJ2-5
clone_size: .
cdr3_aa: CASRASAETQYF
cdr3_nt: TGTGCCAGCAGGGCGAGTGCGGAGACCCAGTACTTC

d_call: TRBD2
v_call: TRBV5-1
j_call: TRBJ2-2
clone_size: .
cdr3_aa: CASSPRLAGGPGELFF
cdr3_nt: TGCGCCAGCAGCCCCAGACTAGCGGGAGGGCCCGGGGAGCTGTTTTTT

d_call: .
v_call: TRBV14
j_call: TRBJ1-2
clone_size: .
cdr3_aa: CASSFDGIYGYTF
cdr3_nt: TGTGCCAGCAGCTTCGACGGTATCTATGGCTACACCTTC